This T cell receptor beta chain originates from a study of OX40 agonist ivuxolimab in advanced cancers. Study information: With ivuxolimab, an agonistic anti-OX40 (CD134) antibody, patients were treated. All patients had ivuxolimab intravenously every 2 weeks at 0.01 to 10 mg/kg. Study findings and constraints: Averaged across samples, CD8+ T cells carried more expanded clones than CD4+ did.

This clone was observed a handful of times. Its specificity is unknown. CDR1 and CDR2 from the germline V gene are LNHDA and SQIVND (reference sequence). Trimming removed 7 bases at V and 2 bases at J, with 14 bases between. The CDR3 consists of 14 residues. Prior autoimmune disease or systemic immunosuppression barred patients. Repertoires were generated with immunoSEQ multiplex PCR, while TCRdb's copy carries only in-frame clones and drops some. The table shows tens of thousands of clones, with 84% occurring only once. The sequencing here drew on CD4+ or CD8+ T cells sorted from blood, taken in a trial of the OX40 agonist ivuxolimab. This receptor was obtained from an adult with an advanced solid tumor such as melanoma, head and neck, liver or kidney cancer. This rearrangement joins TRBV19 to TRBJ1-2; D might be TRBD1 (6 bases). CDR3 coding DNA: TGTGCCAGTACCATCGGACAGACGAACTATGGCTACACCTTC. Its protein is CASTIGQTNYGYTF.